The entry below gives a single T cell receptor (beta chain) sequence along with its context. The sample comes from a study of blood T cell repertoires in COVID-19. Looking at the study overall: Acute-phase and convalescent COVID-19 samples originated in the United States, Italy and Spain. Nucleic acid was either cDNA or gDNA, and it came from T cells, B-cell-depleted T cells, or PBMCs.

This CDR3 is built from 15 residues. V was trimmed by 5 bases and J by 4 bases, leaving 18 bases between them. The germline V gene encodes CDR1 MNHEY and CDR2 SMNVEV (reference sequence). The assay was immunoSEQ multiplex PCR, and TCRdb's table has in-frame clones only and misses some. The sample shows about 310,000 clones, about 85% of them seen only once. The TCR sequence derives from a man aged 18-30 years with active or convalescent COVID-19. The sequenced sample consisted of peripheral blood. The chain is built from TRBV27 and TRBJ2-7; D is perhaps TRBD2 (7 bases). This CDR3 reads CASSIRSGGTYEQYF. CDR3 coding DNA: TGTGCCAGCAGTATTCGCTCGGGGGGCACGTACGAGCAGTACTTC.